These T cell receptor beta chains were read from a single sample in a study of OX40 agonist ivuxolimab in advanced cancers. This table comes from immunoSEQ multiplex PCR, and its TCRdb copy is limited to in-frame clones, with some not included. This table has 55,000 to 65,000 clones, roughly 85% appearing once. The starting material was CD4+ or CD8+ T cells sorted from blood, obtained in a trial of the OX40 agonist ivuxolimab. The receptors were sampled from an adult with an advanced solid tumor such as melanoma, head and neck, liver or kidney cancer. Both conserved end residues are part of each CDR3. The D gene is left open where the match is weak. Not all rows give a size; the values are once, few, many and, for expanded clones, a class.

D: TRBD2
size: .
V: TRBV5-1
length: 13
J: TRBJ2-7
CDR3: CASSPGTSGEQYF
DNA: TGCGCCAGCAGCCCCGGGACTAGCGGTGAGCAGTACTTC

D: TRBD1
size: .
V: TRBV18
length: 15
J: TRBJ2-5
CDR3: CASSPGTGGSETQYF
DNA: TGTGCCAGCTCACCAGGCACAGGGGGGTCTGAGACCCAGTACTTC

D: .
size: few
V: TRBV6-1
length: 15
J: TRBJ2-5
CDR3: CASSETGATKETQYF
DNA: TGTGCCAGCAGTGAAACCGGGGCTACAAAAGAGACCCAGTACTTC

D: .
size: .
V: TRBV5-1
length: 13
J: TRBJ1-1
CDR3: CASMWGSGTEAFF
DNA: TGCGCCAGCATGTGGGGATCGGGCACTGAAGCTTTCTTT

D: TRBD1
size: .
V: TRBV7-8
length: 15
J: TRBJ1-1
CDR3: CASSHQTGGDTEAFF
DNA: TGTGCCAGCAGCCATCAGACAGGGGGGGACACTGAAGCTTTCTTT

D: .
size: .
V: TRBV9
length: 16
J: TRBJ2-5
CDR3: CASSVVGLLPPETQYF
DNA: TGTGCCAGCAGCGTAGTAGGACTCCTGCCCCCAGAGACCCAGTACTTC

D: .
size: .
V: TRBV4-2
length: 13
J: TRBJ1-2
CDR3: CASSQVNVIGYTF
DNA: TGTGCCAGCAGCCAAGTCAATGTCATCGGCTACACCTTC

D: .
size: .
V: TRBV6-5
length: 14
J: TRBJ2-5
CDR3: CASSRLAYQETQYF
DNA: TGTGCCAGCAGTAGGCTAGCGTACCAAGAGACCCAGTACTTC

D: TRBD1
size: .
V: TRBV4-2
length: 18
J: TRBJ1-1
CDR3: CASSRRGTGGVMNTEAFF
DNA: TGTGCCAGCAGCCGCAGGGGGACAGGGGGCGTGATGAACACTGAAGCTTTCTTT

D: .
size: .
V: TRBV15
length: 15
J: TRBJ2-7
CDR3: CATSRDRAESYEQYF
DNA: TGTGCCACCAGCAGAGATCGGGCCGAGTCGTACGAGCAGTACTTC

D: TRBD2
size: .
V: TRBV14
length: 16
J: TRBJ2-3
CDR3: CARVPLWREGTDTQYF
DNA: TGTGCCAGAGTCCCCTTGTGGCGGGAGGGGACAGATACGCAGTATTTT

D: .
size: once
V: TRBV7-8
length: 14
J: TRBJ2-7
CDR3: CASSLSHGSYEQYF
DNA: TGTGCCAGCAGCTTATCGCACGGCTCCTACGAGCAGTACTTC

D: .
size: .
V: TRBV7-8
length: 15
J: TRBJ2-3
CDR3: CASRVWGDNTDTQYF
DNA: TGTGCCAGCAGGGTTTGGGGGGATAACACAGATACGCAGTATTTT

D: .
size: .
V: TRBV6-1
length: 14
J: TRBJ1-4
CDR3: CASSGSSTNEKLFF
DNA: TGTGCCAGCAGTGGAAGTTCAACTAATGAAAAACTGTTTTTT

D: TRBD1
size: .
V: TRBV30
length: 14
J: TRBJ1-4
CDR3: CAWKQQGGNEKLFF
DNA: TGTGCCTGGAAGCAACAGGGGGGAAATGAAAAACTGTTTTTT

D: TRBD1
size: .
V: TRBV27
length: 16
J: TRBJ2-2
CDR3: CASSAYRGQGTGELFF
DNA: TGTGCCAGCAGTGCCTACAGGGGGCAGGGCACCGGGGAGCTGTTTTTT

D: .
size: .
V: TRBV21-1
length: 13
J: TRBJ2-7
CDR3: CAHLAEGSYEQYF
DNA: TGTGCCCACCTCGCGGAAGGCTCCTACGAGCAGTACTTC

D: .
size: .
V: TRBV18
length: 15
J: TRBJ2-5
CDR3: CASSPLSGSQETQYF
DNA: TGTGCCAGCTCACCACTCTCCGGGAGCCAAGAGACCCAGTACTTC

D: .
size: .
V: TRBV5-4
length: 16
J: TRBJ2-3
CDR3: CASSSPRGGDTDTQYF
DNA: TGTGCCAGCAGCTCACCCAGGGGAGGGGACACAGATACGCAGTATTTT

D: .
size: few
V: TRBV10-3
length: 16
J: TRBJ2-5
CDR3: CAISDITRGGRETQYF
DNA: TGTGCCATCAGTGATATAACTAGAGGGGGTCGAGAGACCCAGTACTTC

D: TRBD1
size: .
V: TRBV7-2
length: 16
J: TRBJ1-3
CDR3: CASSLAPQGAGNTIYF
DNA: TGTGCCAGCAGCTTAGCCCCCCAGGGGGCGGGAAACACCATATATTTT

D: .
size: .
V: TRBV11-2
length: 17
J: TRBJ1-2
CDR3: CASSLTGTRFYNYGYTF
DNA: TGTGCCAGCAGCTTGACCGGGACACGGTTTTATAACTATGGCTACACCTTC

D: .
size: .
V: TRBV7-2
length: 15
J: TRBJ1-5
CDR3: CASSSHGGLGQPQHF
DNA: TGTGCCAGCAGTTCCCACGGGGGACTAGGGCAGCCCCAGCATTTT

D: .
size: once
V: TRBV29-1
length: 15
J: TRBJ1-2
CDR3: CSPKGGQGGFYGYTF
DNA: TGCAGCCCTAAGGGGGGGCAGGGAGGTTTCTATGGCTACACCTTC

D: .
size: .
V: TRBV4-2
length: 16
J: TRBJ2-7
CDR3: CASSQDMEGGTYEQYF
DNA: TGTGCCAGCAGCCAAGACATGGAGGGAGGTACGTACGAGCAGTACTTC

D: .
size: .
V: TRBV11-2
length: 15
J: TRBJ2-7
CDR3: CASSLAEPTSYEQYF
DNA: TGTGCCAGCAGCTTAGCTGAGCCGACCTCCTACGAGCAGTACTTC

D: .
size: .
V: TRBV20-1
length: 11
J: TRBJ2-7
CDR3: CSAENSYEQYF
DNA: TGCAGTGCTGAGAATTCCTACGAGCAGTACTTC

D: .
size: .
V: TRBV5-6
length: 15
J: TRBJ2-3
CDR3: CASSLVPGNTDTQYF
DNA: TGTGCCAGCAGCTTGGTCCCGGGAAACACAGATACGCAGTATTTT

D: .
size: once
V: TRBV28
length: 13
J: TRBJ2-3
CDR3: CASSTGSTDTQYF
DNA: TGTGCCAGCAGTACAGGGAGCACAGATACGCAGTATTTT

D: .
size: .
V: TRBV19
length: 13
J: TRBJ2-3
CDR3: CASSFQRVDTQYF
DNA: TGTGCCAGTAGTTTCCAGAGGGTGGATACGCAGTATTTT

D: .
size: .
V: TRBV7-9
length: 14
J: TRBJ1-4
CDR3: CASSDGWGNEKLFF
DNA: TGTGCCAGCAGCGACGGCTGGGGCAATGAAAAACTGTTTTTT

D: .
size: .
V: TRBV6-1
length: 13
J: TRBJ2-2
CDR3: CASSEKFPGELFF
DNA: TGTGCCAGCAGTGAAAAGTTTCCCGGGGAGCTGTTTTTT